A single sample gave rise to the 26 T cell receptor beta chains below, sequenced in a study of OX40 agonist ivuxolimab in advanced cancers. Only in-frame clones appear in the TCRdb table, and some are missing; sequencing was by immunoSEQ multiplex PCR. Among around 30,000 clones listed, around 84% were seen once. The material was CD4+ or CD8+ T cells sorted from blood, obtained in a trial of the OX40 agonist ivuxolimab. These receptors were collected from an adult with an advanced solid tumor such as melanoma, head and neck, liver or kidney cancer.

By frequency in the sample, this clone is medium-sized. This sequence joins TRBV6-1 and TRBJ1-5, with 8 bases matching TRBD1. The germline CDR1 and CDR2 sequences are MNHNS and SASEGT. J gave up 6 bases and V 8 bases, and 6 bases lay outside the gene matches. The CDR3 covers 13 residues. In DNA, the CDR3 is TGTGCCAGCGGGGGACAGGTGCGTCAGCCCCAGCATTTT. This translates into CASGGQVRQPQHF.

V is TRBV27 and J is TRBJ2-1; D ambiguous. V shed 6 bases and J shed 0 bases, with 6 bases lying between them. The length of the CDR3 is 13 residues. Germline loops: CDR1 MNHEY, CDR2 SMNVEV (reference sequence). The CDR3 bases are TGTGCCAGCAGGCAAAGCTCCTACAATGAGCAGTTCTTC. Its translation is CASRQSSYNEQFF.

The rearrangement uses TRBV29-1 and TRBJ1-3; D ambiguous. V lost 4 bases, J lost 4 bases, and 8 bases lay in between. The germline V gene encodes CDR1 SQVTM and CDR2 ANQGSEA. The CDR3 is 12 residues long. The chain's CDR3 is CSVAEQGNTIYF. Here the CDR3 DNA reads TGCAGCGTTGCGGAGCAAGGAAACACCATATATTTT.

The chain links TRBV9 to TRBJ1-2; 9 bases line up with TRBD1. V gave up 5 bases and J gave up 7 bases; unmatched junction bases: 9. The CDR3 runs 14 residues. Germline CDR1 and CDR2: SGDLS and YYNGEE. CDR3 sequence (DNA): TGTGCCAGCAGTAAGACGGGGACAGGGTTTGGCTACACCTTC. Translating it yields CASSKTGTGFGYTF.

The chain carries TRBV30 and TRBJ2-2; D not resolved. Germline CDR1 is GTSNPN and CDR2 is SVGIG (reference sequence). This CDR3 region has 12 residues. Between the trimmed V and J ends, which lost 3 bases and 5 bases, there was a span of 7 bases. The DNA for the CDR3 is TGTGCCTGGAGCCCACGGACCGGGGAGCTGTTTTTT. Protein product: CAWSPRTGELFF.

The chain carries TRBV7-6 and TRBJ1-4, with no clear D. Between the trimmed V and J ends, which lost 0 bases and 6 bases, there was a span of 14 bases. CDR1 and CDR2 (germline): SGHVS, FNYEAQ. CDR3 size: 16 residues. CDR3 DNA: TGTGCCAGCAGCTTAGCATGGACGCTTGGGGATGAAAAACTGTTTTTT. It encodes CASSLAWTLGDEKLFF.

The chain couples TRBV10-3 to TRBJ2-1; 13 positions agree with TRBD2. The length of the CDR3 is 15 residues. The ends lost 6 bases at V and 4 bases at J; junction bases unmatched: 3. Germline V lookup: CDR1 ENHRY, CDR2 SYGVKD. The CDR3 protein is CAIRELAGGYNEQFF. CDR3 bases: TGTGCCATCAGGGAACTAGCGGGAGGGTACAATGAGCAGTTCTTC.

The chain combines TRBV7-2 with TRBJ2-2, with a tentative D call TRBD1 (6 bases). Germline CDR1 SGHTA, CDR2 FQGNSA. This CDR3 spans 15 amino acids. V lost 3 bases and J lost 2, with 10 bases in between. Here the CDR3 DNA reads TGTGCCAGCAGCTTTGGACAGAGCAACACCGGGGAGCTGTTTTTT. Its protein product is CASSFGQSNTGELFF.

The chain uses TRBV25-1 and TRBJ1-2; D uncertain. The V end was cut by 11 bases, the J end by 4 bases, with 11 bases between. CDR1 MGHDK and CDR2 SYGVNS come from the germline V gene. The CDR3 spans 11 residues. The CDR3 is CAGGSGYGYTF. DNA for the CDR3: TGTGCCGGTGGTTCGGGCTATGGCTACACCTTC.

This clone was picked up one time. V gene TRBV19 combines with J gene TRBJ2-5; 7 positions match TRBD1. CDR1 and CDR2 from the germline V gene are LNHDA and SQIVND (reference sequence). The CDR3 contains 13 residues. With V trimmed by 5 bases and J by 5 bases, 5 bases remained unmatched. The CDR3 DNA reads TGTGCCAGTAGTGACAGGGAAGGGGAGACCCAGTACTTC. Protein: CASSDREGETQYF.

V usage is TRBV10-3 and J usage is TRBJ2-4; TRBD1 aligns across 8 bases. The ends lost 0 bases at V and 0 bases at J; junction bases unmatched: 1. Germline V gene lookup returns CDR1 ENHRY and CDR2 SYGVKD. The CDR3 runs to 16 residues. CDR3 coding DNA: TGTGCCATCAGTGAGTCGGACAGGGAAGCCAAAAACATTCAGTACTTC. It encodes CAISESDREAKNIQYF.

The chain uses TRBV7-9 and TRBJ2-3; D may correspond to TRBD1 or TRBD2 (6 bases each). The CDR3 consists of 16 residues. The V and J ends lost 1 base and 8 bases respectively, with 19 bases between them. Germline V gene data show CDR1 as SEHNR and CDR2 as FQNEAQ (reference sequence). CDR3 coding DNA: TGTGCCAGCAGCTTAGGAAGGGGGGTGAAGGCCCGTACGCAGTATTTT. It encodes CASSLGRGVKARTQYF.

This clone was seen just once. J is TRBJ2-3 and V is TRBV10-1; 7 bases align to TRBD2. After removal of 4 bases from V and 2 bases from J, the junction contained 3 bases not matched to a gene. Germline CDR1 and CDR2: WNHNN and SYGVQD (reference sequence). This CDR3 comprises 14 residues. DNA for the CDR3: TGCGCCAGCAGTGGGGAGGGGCTCACAGATACGCAGTATTTT. Translation gives CASSGEGLTDTQYF.

Concerning this clone: Sequence at one end of the junction differs from germline and may be a read error. The DNA of the CDR3 is TGTGCCAGCAGGGTCGGGGGGGGACCCGTAGACTTC. Encoded protein: CASRVGGGPVDF. The chain links TRBV2 to TRBJ2-5; 8 nucleotides agree with TRBD2. Germline assignment: CDR1 SNHLY and CDR2 FYNNEI. This CDR3 region has 12 residues.

This chain uses TRBV19 with TRBJ1-6, with D uncertain. Trimming removed 4 bases from V and 1 base from J, with 8 bases in between. The germline gives CDR1 LNHDA, CDR2 SQIVND (reference sequence). The CDR3 is 15 amino acids. The CDR3 here is CASSTEGSYNSPLHF. The CDR3 DNA reads as TGTGCCAGTAGTACGGAAGGTTCCTATAATTCACCCCTCCACTTT.

CDR3 nucleotides: TGTGCCAGCAGCCGGGACGGGGAAGCTTTCTTT. Translated, it gives CASSRDGEAFF. J is TRBJ1-1 and V is TRBV7-2; weak D call: TRBD1 (5 bases). The V gene lost 5 bases and the J gene lost 8 bases, with 9 bases spanning the gap. This CDR3 spans 11 amino acids. In germline, CDR1 is SGHTA, CDR2 FQGNSA.

The chain uses TRBV7-2 and TRBJ2-7; 7 positions agree with TRBD1. The CDR3 is 16 amino acids. Germline loops: CDR1 SGHTA, CDR2 FQGNSA. With 5 bases clipped from V and 1 base from J, the junction kept 11 bases outside the gene matches. Written as DNA, the CDR3 is TGTGCCAGCAGCAGACGGACAGGTGGACTTTCCTACGAGCAGTACTTC. Residues: CASSRRTGGLSYEQYF. The full variable domain, with the rest looked up from reference TRBV7-2 and TRBJ2-7, is GAGVSQSPSNKVTEKGKDVELRCDPISGHTALYWYRQSLGQGLEFLIYFQGNSAPDKSGLPSDRFSAERTGGSVSTLTIQRTQQEDSAVYLCASSRRTGGLSYEQYFGPGTRLTVT.

The genes are TRBV14 and TRBJ2-3; D might be TRBD1 (5 bases). CDR1 and CDR2 (germline): SGHDN, FVKESK. The CDR3 is 13 residues long. Trimming removed 0 bases at V and 7 bases at J, with 8 bases between. CDR3 bases: TGTGCCAGCAGCCAAGACTTGGGGCATACGCAGTATTTT. Its protein product is CASSQDLGHTQYF.

The chain carries TRBV6-5 and TRBJ2-7, with TRBD1 matching over 8 bases. This CDR3 contains 14 residues. Germline trimming cut 2 bases from V and 6 bases from J; bases unmatched to any gene: 6. Looked up from germline, CDR1 is MNHEY and CDR2 is SVGAGI. This CDR3 is CASSYADRVPEQYF. DNA of the CDR3: TGTGCCAGCAGTTACGCGGACAGGGTCCCCGAGCAGTACTTC.

The V and J genes are TRBV10-1 and TRBJ2-7; unclear D gene. Germline CDR1 and CDR2: WNHNN and SYGVQD (reference sequence). The CDR3 contains 13 residues. V gave up 4 bases and J gave up 3 bases, with 10 bases separating them. The CDR3 sequence: CASSGKGFYEQYF. For the CDR3, the DNA is TGCGCCAGCAGTGGTAAGGGTTTCTACGAGCAGTACTTC.

The chain employs TRBV30 and TRBJ1-5; 8 bases line up with TRBD1. The CDR3 totals 14 residues. Per germline, CDR1 GTSNPN and CDR2 SVGIG (reference sequence). Unmatched junction bases numbered 9, after V lost 3 bases and J lost 8 bases. The CDR3, as DNA: TGTGCCTGGAGCGCCGGACAGGGCGGGGAGCCCCAGCATTTT. It translates to CAWSAGQGGEPQHF.

There are a few counts of this clone. The rearrangement links TRBV28 to TRBJ1-2; D gene uncertain. V lost 4 bases, J lost 5 bases, and 11 bases lay in between. The germline V gene has CDR1 MDHEN and CDR2 SYDVKM. CDR3 size: 13 residues. CDR3 DNA: TGTGCCAGCAGTTCTCCCGGCCGGTATGGCTACACCTTC. Translation gives CASSSPGRYGYTF.

The DNA of the CDR3 is TGTGCCAGCAGGCCGGGAGGATCCTACAATGAGCAGTTCTTC. Its protein product is CASRPGGSYNEQFF. The chain recombines TRBV5-4 with TRBJ2-1, with 7 bases lining up with TRBD2. V dropped 5 bases and J dropped 1; count of bases not matched to a gene: 3. The CDR3 consists of 14 residues. In germline, CDR1 is SGHNT, CDR2 YYREEE (reference sequence).

CDR3: CASSPGQNNQPQHF. CDR3 nucleotides: TGTGCCAGCTCACCGGGTCAAAACAATCAGCCCCAGCATTTT. The chain has TRBV18 and TRBJ1-5; unclear D gene. This CDR3 region has 14 residues. The germline CDR1 and CDR2 sequences are KGHSH and LQKENI. The V end was cut by 3 bases, the J end by 3 bases, with 9 bases between.

The chain has TRBV28 and TRBJ2-5; D possibly corresponds to TRBD1 (5 bases). Per germline, CDR1 MDHEN and CDR2 SYDVKM. Trimming removed 2 bases at V and 6 bases at J, with 13 bases between. The CDR3 is 14 residues long. The CDR3 reads CASSLPTGQQTQYF. CDR3 in DNA: TGTGCCAGCAGTTTACCCACAGGTCAGCAGACCCAGTACTTC.

The rearrangement joins TRBV7-2 to TRBJ1-1, with TRBD1 identical over 7 bases. Germline V lookup: CDR1 SGHTA, CDR2 FQGNSA. Germline trimming cut 5 bases from V and 5 bases from J; bases unmatched to any gene: 5. This CDR3 region has 13 residues. The CDR3 DNA sequence: TGTGCCAGCAGCCGGACACAGGGGACTGAAGCTTTCTTT. Amino acids: CASSRTQGTEAFF.